A selection of T cell receptor beta chains follows, all from one sample in a study of PD-1 blockade in classical Hodgkin lymphoma. TCRdb keeps only in-frame clones here, not all; method: immunoSEQ multiplex PCR. The sample consists of 90,000 to 110,000 clones, approximately 90% of them appearing once. The specimen comprised peripheral blood mononuclear cells (PBMCs), sampled before the fourth cycle of nivolumab. All receptors derive from a human donor with classical Hodgkin lymphoma. Both conserved end residues are part of each CDR3.

V gene	J gene	CDR3 protein
TRBV28	TRBJ2-7	CASSLQGPYEQYF
TRBV11-2	TRBJ2-1	CASSSRLAGYNEQFF
TRBV6-5	TRBJ2-7	CASSLVPAGEGEQYF
TRBV5-1	TRBJ1-4	CASSLAAGGVEKLFF
TRBV19	TRBJ2-5	CASSRLAGPRDF
TRBV27	TRBJ2-7	CASRPSLPGQGLYEQYF
TRBV5-6	TRBJ1-2	CASSAWDRALLVGYGYTF
TRBV27	TRBJ2-2	CASSLRGLAGFDTGELFF
TRBV29-1	TRBJ1-5	CSVETGGNQPQHF
TRBV2	TRBJ1-5	CASSTSLDYQPQHF
TRBV4-1	TRBJ1-5	CASSQDAVGNQPQHF
TRBV11-2	TRBJ1-5	CASSFNRGQPQHF
TRBV11-2	TRBJ2-1	CASSLGGGGGAGEQFF
TRBV5-5	TRBJ1-5	CASSLRDGNQPQHF